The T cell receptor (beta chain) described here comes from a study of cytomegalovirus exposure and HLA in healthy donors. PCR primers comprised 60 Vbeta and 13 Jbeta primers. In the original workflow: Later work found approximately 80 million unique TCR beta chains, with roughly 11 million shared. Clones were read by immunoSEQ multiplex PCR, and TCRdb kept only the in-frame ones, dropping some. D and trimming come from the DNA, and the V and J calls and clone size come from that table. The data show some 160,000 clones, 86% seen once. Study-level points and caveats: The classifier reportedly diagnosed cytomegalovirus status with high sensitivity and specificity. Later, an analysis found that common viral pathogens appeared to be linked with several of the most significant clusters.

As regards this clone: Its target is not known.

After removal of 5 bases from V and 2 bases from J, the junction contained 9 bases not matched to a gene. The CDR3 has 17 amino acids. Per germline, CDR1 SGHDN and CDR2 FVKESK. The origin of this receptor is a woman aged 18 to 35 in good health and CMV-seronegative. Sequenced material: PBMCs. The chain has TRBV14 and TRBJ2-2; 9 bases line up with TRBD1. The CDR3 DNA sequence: TGTGCCAGCAGCAGACTAACAGGGGGCATAAACACCGGGGAGCTGTTTTTT. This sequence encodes CASSRLTGGINTGELFF.